The 30 T cell receptor beta chains reported below all come from one sample, sequenced in a study of Tregs in tolerant kidney transplant recipients. Assay: immunoSEQ multiplex PCR; the TCRdb copy retains only in-frame clones and omits some. The table has about 83,000 clones, 95% to 98% seen once. The sequencing used CD4+ T cells from blood, collected before the transplant. The receptors shown here come from a human donor who received a combined kidney and bone marrow transplant.

The chain couples TRBV18 to TRBJ1-1; 7 bases fit TRBD1. J lost 4 bases, V lost 5 bases, and 10 bases had no gene match. This CDR3 is 15 amino acids long. Germline V gene data show CDR1 as KGHSH and CDR2 as LQKENI. CDR3: CASSGRGRWGTEAFF. For the CDR3, the DNA is TGTGCCAGCTCAGGAAGGGGGCGCTGGGGCACTGAAGCTTTCTTT.

The V and J genes are TRBV9 and TRBJ2-1; D remains ambiguous. V gave up 1 base and J gave up 3 bases, with 5 bases separating them. The length of the CDR3 is 13 residues. Germline loops: CDR1 SGDLS, CDR2 YYNGEE. The CDR3 region is CASSVYSYNEQFF. The CDR3 DNA is TGTGCCAGCAGCGTATACAGCTACAATGAGCAGTTCTTC.

The V and J genes are TRBV5-1 and TRBJ2-7; TRBD2 might be the D (5 bases). Germline V CDR1 and CDR2: SGHRS, YFSETQ. Between the trimmed V and J ends, which lost 4 bases and 2 bases, there was a span of 13 bases. The CDR3 contains 14 residues. DNA for the CDR3: TGCGCCAGCAGCCCCGAGGGATACGCCTACGAGCAGTACTTC. This codes for CASSPEGYAYEQYF. Looking up the rest from reference TRBV5-1 and TRBJ2-7 gives the full variable domain: KAGVTQTPRYLIKTRGQQVTLSCSPISGHRSVSWYQQTPGQGLQFLFEYFSETQRNKGNFPGRFSGRQFSNSRSEMNVSTLELGDSALYLCASSPEGYAYEQYFGPGTRLTVT.

This clone was picked up a small number of times. The gene calls are TRBV30 and TRBJ1-1; D remains ambiguous. CDR1 and CDR2 from the germline V gene are GTSNPN and SVGIG (reference sequence). Deletions cut 0 bases from V and 8 bases from J, with 7 bases between. The CDR3 is 11 amino acids. The CDR3 DNA is TGTGCCTGGAGTGTATACAGAGAAGCTTTCTTT. Residues: CAWSVYREAFF.

The V call is TRBV7-3, the J call TRBJ2-3; 8 bases fit TRBD2. With V trimmed by 2 bases and J by 0 bases, 4 bases remained unmatched. This CDR3 is built from 16 residues. In germline, CDR1 is SGHTA, CDR2 FQGTGA. In DNA form, the CDR3 reads TGTGCCAGCAGCTTACGGCCTAGCGGGAGCACAGATACGCAGTATTTT. Translation: CASSLRPSGSTDTQYF.

The chain couples TRBV11-2 to TRBJ2-5; D is uncertain. V shed 5 bases and J shed 1 base, with 14 bases lying between them. This CDR3 comprises 15 residues. CDR1 is SGHAT, CDR2 FQNNGV, per germline. The CDR3: CASSPSGGAQETQYF. CDR3 DNA sequence: TGTGCCAGCAGCCCCTCTGGCGGTGCCCAAGAGACCCAGTACTTC.

The chain combines TRBV29-1 with TRBJ1-2; 8 bases are shared with TRBD1. Germline V gene sequence: CDR1 SQVTM, CDR2 ANQGSEA. The CDR3 sequence is 14 residues long. Unmatched junction bases numbered 9, after V lost 1 base and J lost 8 bases. CDR3 region: CSVEGTGRYGGYTF. The CDR3 DNA follows: TGCAGCGTTGAAGGGACAGGGCGGTATGGGGGCTACACCTTC.

This chain connects TRBV6-5 to TRBJ2-5, with TRBD2 identical over 13 bases. CDR1 MNHEY and CDR2 SVGAGI come from the germline V gene. The CDR3 is 15 residues long. Trimming took 5 bases from V and 3 from J; bases not matched to a gene: 3. CDR3 protein: CASSPGTSGKETQYF. For the CDR3, the DNA is TGTGCCAGCAGTCCCGGGACTAGCGGGAAAGAGACCCAGTACTTC.

The chain recombines TRBV5-4 with TRBJ2-1; TRBD2 matches at 9 bases. The CDR3 covers 14 residues. The germline CDR1 and CDR2 sequences are SGHNT and YYREEE (reference sequence). Unmatched junction bases numbered 2, after V lost 2 bases and J lost 5 bases. The CDR3 reads CASSLIAGDNEQFF. DNA of the CDR3: TGTGCCAGCAGCTTAATAGCGGGAGACAATGAGCAGTTCTTC.

V gene TRBV5-1 combines with J gene TRBJ2-1, with 11 bases that match TRBD1. This CDR3 is built from 16 residues. Germline lookup yields CDR1 SGHRS and CDR2 YFSETQ. After removal of 0 bases from V and 6 bases from J, the junction contained 5 bases not matched to a gene. The CDR3 nucleotides are TGCGCCAGCAGCTTGGACGGGACAGGGGGAGTCAATGAGCAGTTCTTC. This sequence encodes CASSLDGTGGVNEQFF.

The gene calls are TRBV6-5 and TRBJ1-5; TRBD1 is a possible D gene (5 bases). CDR1 is MNHEY and CDR2 is SVGAGI in the germline V gene. The CDR3 is 16 amino acids. V lost 2 bases to trimming and J lost 2 bases, with 13 bases between them. The CDR3 DNA is TGTGCCAGCAGTTACACGGCGGGGGTTGGCAATCAGCCCCAGCATTTT. Protein product: CASSYTAGVGNQPQHF.

CDR3 sequence: CASSRGTRETQYF. CDR3 in DNA: TGTGCCAGTAGTCGAGGGACTAGAGAGACCCAGTACTTC. V gene TRBV19 combines with J gene TRBJ2-5; 8 positions match TRBD2. J was trimmed by 4 bases and V by 5 bases; bases with no gene match: 3. Per the germline V gene, CDR1 is LNHDA and CDR2 is SQIVND (reference sequence). The CDR3 is made up of 13 amino acids.

The chain combines TRBV30 with TRBJ1-5; 7 bases match TRBD1. Germline loops: CDR1 GTSNPN, CDR2 SVGIG (reference sequence). CDR3 length: 13 residues. V shed 4 bases, J shed 3 bases, and the junction held 3 bases outside the gene matches. The CDR3 nucleotides read TGTGCCTGGAATGGACAGGACAATCAGCCCCAGCATTTT. Translation gives CAWNGQDNQPQHF.

The chain has TRBV5-1 and TRBJ2-7, with 7 bases matching TRBD1. Germline lookup yields CDR1 SGHRS and CDR2 YFSETQ. The CDR3 runs 17 residues. V shed 0 bases and J 7 bases; nucleotides not matched to a gene: 16. CDR3 DNA: TGCGCCAGCAGCTTGGATTCTGGGCCAGGGGGTATGAGGGAGCAGTACTTC. Translating it yields CASSLDSGPGGMREQYF.

This clone was recorded once. Here the CDR3 reads CASIPGAFSTDTQYF. Written as DNA, the CDR3 is TGCGCCAGCATACCAGGGGCCTTCAGCACAGATACGCAGTATTTT. The chain is built from TRBV5-1 and TRBJ2-3; D may be TRBD1 (6 bases). Looked up from germline, CDR1 is SGHRS and CDR2 is YFSETQ. The ends were cut back, 6 bases at V and 0 bases at J, with 14 bases in the middle. The CDR3 covers 15 residues.

V and J are TRBV30 and TRBJ2-1; 8 nucleotides agree with TRBD1. The trim removed 1 base at V and 10 bases at J, leaving 3 bases unmatched. Germline V gene sequence: CDR1 GTSNPN, CDR2 SVGIG (reference sequence). CDR3 length: 12 residues. CDR3 region: CAWSGDRKEQFF. The CDR3 nucleotides are TGTGCCTGGAGTGGGGACAGGAAAGAGCAGTTCTTC.

The rearrangement links TRBV5-1 to TRBJ2-5; the match to TRBD1 covers 7 bases. The CDR3 runs to 17 residues. Germline loops: CDR1 SGHRS, CDR2 YFSETQ. V lost 0 bases to trimming and J lost 0 bases; unmatched junction nucleotides: 8. The CDR3 coding sequence is TGCGCCAGCAGCTTGGTTTTTGGGGGACAGAACCAAGAGACCCAGTACTTC. Protein: CASSLVFGGQNQETQYF. Full variable domain (rest looked up from reference TRBV5-1 and TRBJ2-5): KAGVTQTPRYLIKTRGQQVTLSCSPISGHRSVSWYQQTPGQGLQFLFEYFSETQRNKGNFPGRFSGRQFSNSRSEMNVSTLELGDSALYLCASSLVFGGQNQETQYFGPGTRLLVL.

This chain links TRBV7-6 with TRBJ2-1; TRBD1 aligns across 8 bases. CDR1 and CDR2 from the germline V gene are SGHVS and FNYEAQ. After removal of 4 bases from V and 6 bases from J, the junction contained 2 bases not matched to a gene. The CDR3 has 13 residues. The CDR3 DNA reads as TGTGCCAGCAGCTCGACAGGGGTCAATGAGCAGTTCTTC. It specifies CASSSTGVNEQFF.

The gene calls are TRBV19 and TRBJ2-7; a possible D gene is TRBD1 (6 bases). CDR1 and CDR2 from the germline V gene are LNHDA and SQIVND (reference sequence). Trimming removed 5 bases at V and 0 bases at J, with 17 bases between. The CDR3 is 16 amino acids. The CDR3 DNA reads TGTGCCAGTAGTCGGACAGTCGATCCTAGCTCCTACGAGCAGTACTTC. Amino acid sequence: CASSRTVDPSSYEQYF.

The J gene is TRBJ1-3, the V gene TRBV5-4; a possible D gene is TRBD1 (5 bases). V was clipped by 3 bases and J by 7 bases, with 17 bases between them. CDR3 size: 15 residues. CDR1 and CDR2 (germline): SGHNT, YYREEE (reference sequence). This CDR3 is CASSSRDSSWNTIYF. The DNA for the CDR3 is TGTGCCAGCAGCTCCCGGGACTCTTCTTGGAACACCATATATTTT.

This chain joins TRBV5-1 and TRBJ2-3, with D uncertain. V was cut by 0 bases and J by 3 bases, with 8 bases left in between. Per germline, CDR1 SGHRS and CDR2 YFSETQ. CDR3 length: 14 residues. This CDR3 is CASSLERGTDTQYF. DNA for the CDR3: TGCGCCAGCAGCTTGGAGCGTGGGACAGATACGCAGTATTTT.

The genes are TRBV28 and TRBJ1-2; D unclear. Trimming removed 3 bases at V and 5 bases at J, with 7 bases between. This CDR3 has 12 amino acids. From germline, CDR1 is MDHEN and CDR2 SYDVKM. The CDR3 loop reads CASSFQVYGYTF. CDR3 coding DNA: TGTGCCAGCAGTTTCCAGGTTTATGGCTACACCTTC.

The chain carries TRBV7-2 and TRBJ2-2, with D hard to call. Germline loops: CDR1 SGHTA, CDR2 FQGNSA. Trimming cost V 2 bases and J 3 bases, with 4 bases left between them. The CDR3 runs 13 residues. For the CDR3, the DNA is TGTGCCAGCAGCTTATATGACACCGGGGAGCTGTTTTTT. Translation: CASSLYDTGELFF. Looking up the rest from reference TRBV7-2 and TRBJ2-2 gives the full variable domain: GAGVSQSPSNKVTEKGKDVELRCDPISGHTALYWYRQSLGQGLEFLIYFQGNSAPDKSGLPSDRFSAERTGGSVSTLTIQRTQQEDSAVYLCASSLYDTGELFFGEGSRLTVL.

The J gene is TRBJ2-5, the V gene TRBV11-2; 7 nucleotides align to TRBD1. Trimming cost V 6 bases and J 5 bases; bases outside gene matches: 6. Germline CDR1 SGHAT, CDR2 FQNNGV. The CDR3 sequence is 13 residues long. This CDR3 is CASSRDRDETQYF. The CDR3 DNA reads TGTGCCAGCAGTCGCGACAGGGATGAGACCCAGTACTTC.

CDR3 in amino acids: CASSLYSSTNYGYTF. CDR3 bases: TGTGCCAGCAGTCTGTACAGCTCTACCAACTATGGCTACACCTTC. The chain combines TRBV28 with TRBJ1-2; no clear D. Trimming removed 5 bases from V and 2 bases from J, with 15 bases in between. Germline loops: CDR1 MDHEN, CDR2 SYDVKM. This CDR3 is 15 amino acids long.

This sequence joins TRBV7-2 and TRBJ2-3; 11 bases are a match to TRBD2. After removal of 7 bases from V and 4 bases from J, the junction contained 13 bases not matched to a gene. Germline V gene sequence: CDR1 SGHTA, CDR2 FQGNSA. This CDR3 has 17 residues. CDR3 nucleotide sequence: TGTGCCAGCACACCACCCCCGACTAGCGGGGATGCAGATACGCAGTATTTT. The encoded protein is CASTPPPTSGDADTQYF.

The rearrangement links TRBV15 to TRBJ2-1; a possible D gene is TRBD1 (6 bases). CDR1 LNHNV and CDR2 YYDKDF come from the germline V gene (reference sequence). The V gene lost 1 base and the J gene lost 4 bases, with 14 bases spanning the gap. CDR3 length equals 16 residues. As DNA, the CDR3 is TGTGCCACCAGCAGAGGACAGGTTCGGGTATACAATGAGCAGTTCTTC. It translates to CATSRGQVRVYNEQFF.

The rearrangement uses TRBV7-2 and TRBJ2-5, with 16 bases matching TRBD2. The trim removed 5 bases at V and 4 bases at J, leaving 13 bases unmatched. Per the germline V gene, CDR1 is SGHTA and CDR2 is FQGNSA. The CDR3 extends over 19 amino acids. DNA of the CDR3: TGTGCCAGCAGCCCACAGGGACTAGCGGGAGGGCCATATGGAGAGACCCAGTACTTC. Translated: CASSPQGLAGGPYGETQYF. The variable domain in full, completed from reference TRBV7-2 and TRBJ2-5, reads GAGVSQSPSNKVTEKGKDVELRCDPISGHTALYWYRQSLGQGLEFLIYFQGNSAPDKSGLPSDRFSAERTGGSVSTLTIQRTQQEDSAVYLCASSPQGLAGGPYGETQYFGPGTRLLVL.

The chain links TRBV11-3 to TRBJ2-3; D is ambiguous. CDR3 size: 15 residues. Germline CDR1 is SGHNT and CDR2 is YENEEA. Trimming shortened V by 1 base and J by 0 bases, and 8 bases separated the two germline ends. CDR3: CASSLGATSTDTQYF. The CDR3 coding sequence is TGTGCCAGCAGCTTAGGGGCAACAAGCACAGATACGCAGTATTTT.

The chain links TRBV10-3 to TRBJ1-1, with D tentatively TRBD1 (6 bases). The CDR3 spans 14 residues. Germline V CDR1 and CDR2: ENHRY, SYGVKD. Between the trimmed V and J ends, which lost 0 bases and 9 bases, there was a span of 14 bases. CDR3 sequence (DNA): TGTGCCATCAGTGAGTCCGCGATCGACAGGCAAGCTTTCTTT. It is translated as CAISESAIDRQAFF.